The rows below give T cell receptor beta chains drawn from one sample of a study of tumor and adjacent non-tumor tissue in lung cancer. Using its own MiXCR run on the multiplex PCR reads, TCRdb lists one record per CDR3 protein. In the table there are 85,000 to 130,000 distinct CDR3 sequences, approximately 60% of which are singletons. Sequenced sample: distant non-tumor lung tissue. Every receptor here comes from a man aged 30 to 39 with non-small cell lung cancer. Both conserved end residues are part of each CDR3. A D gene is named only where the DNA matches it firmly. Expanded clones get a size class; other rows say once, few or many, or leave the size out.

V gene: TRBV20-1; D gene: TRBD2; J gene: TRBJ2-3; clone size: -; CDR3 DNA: TGCGGTGCTAGAGACGGACTCGTGGTAGCGGGAGAGAAAGATAAGCAGTATTTT; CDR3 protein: CGARDGLVVAGEKDKQYF
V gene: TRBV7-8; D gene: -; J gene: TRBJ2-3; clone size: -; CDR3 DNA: TGTGCCAGTAGCTTAGAATCAGGCATAGATACGCAGTATTTT; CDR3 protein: CASSLESGIDTQYF
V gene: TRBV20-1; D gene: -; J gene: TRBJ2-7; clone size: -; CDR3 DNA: TGCAGTGCACTACCGGGACATCACGTCTCGCAGTATTTC; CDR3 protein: CSALPGHHVSQYF
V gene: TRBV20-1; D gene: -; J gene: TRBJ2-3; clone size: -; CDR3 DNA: TGCAGTGCTAGAAGGGGAGGGGGTGGAGATACGCAGTGTTTT; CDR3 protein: CSARRGGGGDTQCF
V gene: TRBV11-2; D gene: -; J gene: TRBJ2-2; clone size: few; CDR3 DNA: TGTGCCAGCACCGTAACCCTGGGGGGCGCCGGGGAGCTGTTTTTT; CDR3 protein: CASTVTLGGAGELFF
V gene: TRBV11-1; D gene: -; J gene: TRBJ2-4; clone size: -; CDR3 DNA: TGTGCCAGCACCCACTCAGGCAGGGCGACCAAAGACATTCAGTGTTTC; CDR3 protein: CASTHSGRATKDIQCF
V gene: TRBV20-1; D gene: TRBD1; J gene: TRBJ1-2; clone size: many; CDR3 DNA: TGCAGTGCTAGAGACTGGGCAGGGGGCGACTATGGCTACACCTTC; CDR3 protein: CSARDWAGGDYGYTF
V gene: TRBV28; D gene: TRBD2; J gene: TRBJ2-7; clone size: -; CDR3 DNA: TGTGCCAGCAGTTCATTAGCGGGAGTAGACGAGCAGTACTTC; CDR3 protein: CASSSLAGVDEQYF
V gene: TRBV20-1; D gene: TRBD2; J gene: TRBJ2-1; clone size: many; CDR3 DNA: TGCAGTGCTAAGGGACTAGCGGATACCCGACGGAATGAGCAGTTCTTC; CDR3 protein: CSAKGLADTRRNEQFF
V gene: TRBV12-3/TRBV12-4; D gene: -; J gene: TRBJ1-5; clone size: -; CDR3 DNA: TGTGCCTGCAGTCCTCAGGGCTACAATCAGCCTCAGCATTTT; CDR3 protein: CACSPQGYNQPQHF
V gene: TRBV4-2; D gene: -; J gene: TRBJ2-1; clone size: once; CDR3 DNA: TGTGCCAGTAGCCAAGTGTTGTCGGGAGTTTGGCACCACAATGAGCAGTTCTTC; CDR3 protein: CASSQVLSGVWHHNEQFF
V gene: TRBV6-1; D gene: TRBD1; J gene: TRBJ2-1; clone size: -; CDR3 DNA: TGTGCCAGTAGTTTCGAGGCAGGGGGCTCCTACAATGAGCAGTTCTTC; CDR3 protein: CASSFEAGGSYNEQFF
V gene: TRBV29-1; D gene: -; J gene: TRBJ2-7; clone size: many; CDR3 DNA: TGCAGCGTGGCCCCGAGCCGCTACGAGCAGTACTTC; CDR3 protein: CSVAPSRYEQYF
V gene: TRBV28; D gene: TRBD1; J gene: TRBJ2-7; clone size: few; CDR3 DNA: TGTGCCAGCAGTTCGACAGGGGGCGTTTACGAGCAGTACTTC; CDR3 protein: CASSSTGGVYEQYF
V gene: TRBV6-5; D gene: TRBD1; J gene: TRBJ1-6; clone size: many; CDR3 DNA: TGTGCCAGCAGTTCCCCGGGGCAGACAGGGTTGAGTAATTCACCCCTCCACTTT; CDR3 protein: CASSSPGQTGLSNSPLHF
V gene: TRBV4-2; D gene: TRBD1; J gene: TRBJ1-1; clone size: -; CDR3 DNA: TGTGCCAGCAGCCCAACCTATGCGACAGGGGTGAACATTGAGGCTTTCTTT; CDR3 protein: CASSPTYATGVNIEAFF
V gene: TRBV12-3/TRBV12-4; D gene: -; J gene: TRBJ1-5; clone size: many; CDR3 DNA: TGTGCCAGCAGACCCCAGGACTCCCACAATCAGCCCCAGCATTTT; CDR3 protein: CASRPQDSHNQPQHF
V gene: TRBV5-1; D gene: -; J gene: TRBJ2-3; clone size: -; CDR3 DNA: TGCGCCAGCAGTTTTTACTCGCTAGAGGTAGATACGCAGTATTTT; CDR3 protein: CASSFYSLEVDTQYF
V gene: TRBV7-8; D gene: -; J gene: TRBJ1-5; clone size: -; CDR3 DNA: TGTGCCAGCAGCTTAACTACGGGCAATCAGCCCCAGCATTTT; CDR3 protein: CASSLTTGNQPQHF
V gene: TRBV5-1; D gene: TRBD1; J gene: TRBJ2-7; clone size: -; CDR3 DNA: TGCGCCAGCAGCTTGGTGGGGGACAGTTCCTACGAGCAGTACTTC; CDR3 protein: CASSLVGDSSYEQYF
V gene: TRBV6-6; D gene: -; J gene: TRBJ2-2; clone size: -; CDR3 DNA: TGTGCCAGCACTTACGAAAACAAACGGGCCGGAGAGCTGTTTTTT; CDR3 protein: CASTYENKRAGELFF
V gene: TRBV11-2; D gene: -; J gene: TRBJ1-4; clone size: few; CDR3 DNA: TGTGCCAGCAGCTTGTTGGACAGAACTAATGAAAAACTGTTTTTT; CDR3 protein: CASSLLDRTNEKLFF
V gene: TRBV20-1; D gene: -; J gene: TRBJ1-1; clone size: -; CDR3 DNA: TGCAGTACCTCGGCAGGTAACACTGAAGCTTTCTTT; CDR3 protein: CSTSAGNTEAFF
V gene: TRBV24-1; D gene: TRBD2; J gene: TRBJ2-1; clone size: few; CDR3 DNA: TGTGCCACCAGTGATCGTCTAGCGGGGGGGATCCATGTGCAGTTCTTC; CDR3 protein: CATSDRLAGGIHVQFF
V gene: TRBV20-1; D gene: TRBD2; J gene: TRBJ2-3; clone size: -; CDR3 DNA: TGCAATGCGGCAGGCGGACTAGTCCTAGATACGCAGTATTTT; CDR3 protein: CNAAGGLVLDTQYF
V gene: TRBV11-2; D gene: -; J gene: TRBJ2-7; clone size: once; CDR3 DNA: TGTGCCAGCAGCTTACTCCCCTACGAGCAGTACTTC; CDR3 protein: CASSLLPYEQYF
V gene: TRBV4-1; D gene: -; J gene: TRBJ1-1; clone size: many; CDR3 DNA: TGCGCCAGCAGCCCGGGGGTTATTTGGCGGAACACTGAAGCTTTCTTT; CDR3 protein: CASSPGVIWRNTEAFF
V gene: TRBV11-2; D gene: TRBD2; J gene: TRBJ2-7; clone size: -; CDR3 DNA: TGTGCCAGCACCCCCATGGCGGGAGATTACGAGCAGTACTTC; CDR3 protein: CASTPMAGDYEQYF
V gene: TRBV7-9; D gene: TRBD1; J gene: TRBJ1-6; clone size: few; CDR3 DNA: TGTGCCAGCAGCGCGGGACAGCTTAATTCACCCCTCCACTTT; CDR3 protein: CASSAGQLNSPLHF
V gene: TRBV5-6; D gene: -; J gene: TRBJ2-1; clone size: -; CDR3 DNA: TGTGCCAGCACCCCGGCCGGGGGTGATGAGCAGTTCTTC; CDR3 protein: CASTPAGGDEQFF
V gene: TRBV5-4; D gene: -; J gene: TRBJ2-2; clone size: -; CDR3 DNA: TGTGCCAGCAGCCCCGGGACAAGCGGGGCCGGGGATCTGTTTTTT; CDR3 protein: CASSPGTSGAGDLFF
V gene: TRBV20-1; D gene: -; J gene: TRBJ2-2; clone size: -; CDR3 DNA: TGCAGTGCCCAGAGAGTGGGCACCGAGGAGTTGTTTTTT; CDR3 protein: CSAQRVGTEELFF